The rows below give T cell receptor beta chains drawn from one sample of a study of T-cell memory formation after mild COVID-19. TCRdb re-analysed the 5' RACE reads in MiXCR, keeping a single row per CDR3 protein. The table includes 130,000 to 150,000 distinct CDR3 sequences, roughly a fifth detected once. Sequenced sample: PBMCs or a T cell subset sorted from them (not recorded which). The origin of the receptors is an adult woman who had mild COVID-19 (a few samples of this study predate the infection). Cell type and time point are not known. The CDR3 runs from the conserved cysteine through the conserved F or W. The D gene is left open where the match is weak. For some rows the clone size is stated as once, few or many, or as a class when expanded; others skip it.

V	size	D	J	length	DNA	CDR3
TRBV5-1	NA	NA	TRBJ2-1	16	TGCGCCAGCAGCCCGGCTTCGGAGAGTTCCTACAATGAGCAGTTCTTC	CASSPASESSYNEQFF
TRBV7-9	NA	TRBD1	TRBJ1-4	14	TGTGCCAGCAGTCCCGGGACAGTCGGTGAAAAACTGTTTTTT	CASSPGTVGEKLFF
TRBV6-1	few	NA	TRBJ1-2	14	TGTGCCAGCAAGGAGGGGACCATCAACTATGGCTACACCTTC	CASKEGTINYGYTF
TRBV20-1	NA	TRBD1	TRBJ2-3	16	TGCAGTGCTAGTAGCCACAGGGGGCGGACCGGGGATACGCAGTATTTT	CSASSHRGRTGDTQYF
TRBV3-1	NA	NA	TRBJ2-3	14	TGTGCCAGCAGCCCTTGGACTAGCACAGATACGCAGTATTTT	CASSPWTSTDTQYF
TRBV12-3/TRBV12-4	few	TRBD1	TRBJ1-1	14	TGTGCCAGCAGTTTAATGGGACAGGGTGCTGAAGCTTTCTTT	CASSLMGQGAEAFF
TRBV7-3	many	NA	TRBJ2-5	13	TGTGCCAGCAGTTTTGTAGGGGGAGAGACCCAGTACTTC	CASSFVGGETQYF
TRBV12-3/TRBV12-4	NA	NA	TRBJ1-5	15	TGTGCCAGCAGTTCCCAAGGGACCCCAAATCAGCCCCAGCATTTT	CASSSQGTPNQPQHF
TRBV6-2/TRBV6-3	few	NA	TRBJ1-5	14	TGTGCCAGCAGTTATAGATGGGAGAATCAGCCCCAGCATTTT	CASSYRWENQPQHF
TRBV7-2	NA	TRBD2	TRBJ2-3	15	TGTGCCAGCAGCATTAGCGGGACTAGCACAGATACGCAGTATTTT	CASSISGTSTDTQYF
TRBV20-1	NA	NA	TRBJ1-1	13	TGCAGTGCCCCGGGGGAGTTGAACACTGAAGCTTTCTTT	CSAPGELNTEAFF
TRBV18	few	TRBD1	TRBJ2-3	15	TGTGCCAGCTCTACGCGAGGACAGGGAACAGATACGCAGTATTTT	CASSTRGQGTDTQYF
TRBV18	NA	TRBD1	TRBJ1-4	16	TGTGCCAGCTCACGGGACTCCAGGGGGAACTCTGAAAAACTGTTTTTT	CASSRDSRGNSEKLFF
TRBV5-1	NA	TRBD2	TRBJ2-5	15	TGCGCCAGCAAATGGGCTAGCGGTCCACAAGAGACCCAGTACTTC	CASKWASGPQETQYF
TRBV30	few	NA	TRBJ1-6	13	TGTGCCTGGAGAAGCAGTTCTTCCTCACCCCTCCACTTT	CAWRSSSSSPLHF
TRBV12-3/TRBV12-4	few	TRBD2	TRBJ2-7	14	TGTGCCAGCAGTTCGGGGGGGGGCTCCTACGAGCAGTACTTC	CASSSGGGSYEQYF
TRBV27	few	NA	TRBJ1-1	14	TGTGCCAGCAGTCAATTCACCATGAACACTGAAGCTTTCTTT	CASSQFTMNTEAFF
TRBV7-9	few	NA	TRBJ2-1	18	TGTGCCAGCAGCTTCGGCCGCGGGGTAGGCAGTTGGGACAATGAGCAGTTCTTC	CASSFGRGVGSWDNEQFF
TRBV27	NA	TRBD1	TRBJ2-6	16	TGTGCCAGCAGCCTCAAGACAGGGGCCGGGGCCAACGTCCTGACTTTC	CASSLKTGAGANVLTF
TRBV7-6	NA	TRBD1	TRBJ2-3	14	TGTGCCAGCGGCAGGGGGCTGCGCACAGATACGCAGTATTTT	CASGRGLRTDTQYF
TRBV7-2	few	NA	TRBJ2-7	14	TGTGCCAGCAGCCCGACAGGAATGACCTACGAGCAGTACTTC	CASSPTGMTYEQYF
TRBV5-4	NA	NA	TRBJ2-6	13	TGTGCCAGCAGCTTGTCACCGGCCAACGTCCTGACTTTC	CASSLSPANVLTF
TRBV11-2	NA	TRBD2	TRBJ2-3	18	TGTGCCAGCAGCTTAGATATTTTTAGCGGGGGGCCCGGTAATACGCAGTATTTT	CASSLDIFSGGPGNTQYF
TRBV5-5	few	NA	TRBJ2-1	14	TGTGCCAGCAGCCTCGGTGTACGGGTCAATGAGCAGTTCTTC	CASSLGVRVNEQFF